The clone carrying this T cell receptor beta chain was counted at least ten times. Antigen: not known. The sample belongs to a study of T cell repertoires in cytomegalovirus infection. Study-wide context: A matching HLA type, together with CMV infection, was signaled by public TCR beta signatures. Study results and limitations: The response measured ex vivo was dominated by TCR beta clonotypes (HLA-C-restricted and CMV-specific). Identification of carriers of CMV plus the relevant HLA was achieved through cumulative public TCR beta family frequency.

TCRdb re-called the reads with MiXCR, one entry per CDR3 protein. The sample has around 300,000 distinct CDR3 sequences; about 23% are singletons. Per germline, CDR1 SGHVS and CDR2 FNYEAQ. The CDR3 spans 16 residues. V lost 3 bases and J lost 2; bases outside the gene matches: 6. The clonotype was recovered from a human donor in good health (CMV status not recorded). Some clones in this sample may be carry-over from other donors' samples. The chain couples TRBV7-6 to TRBJ2-2; 7 nucleotides match TRBD1. Sequenced material: PBMCs. The CDR3 sequence is CASSFRGGYNTGELFF. The CDR3 coding sequence is TGTGCCAGCAGCTTCCGAGGGGGCTATAACACCGGGGAGCTGTTTTTT.